Each of the 25 T cell receptor beta chains below was sequenced from the same sample in a study of tumor and adjacent non-tumor tissue in lung cancer. The library came from three nested PCR rounds adapted from ARM-PCR protocols. Each CDR3 protein gets one entry after TCRdb re-called the multiplex PCR reads with MiXCR. Of roughly 120,000 distinct CDR3 sequences listed, 60% to 65% were seen once; the top ten hold around 17%. No cell sorting was done before RNA was extracted from the tissue. The normal lung tissue was taken more than 3 cm from the tumor edge. The material sequenced was distant non-tumor lung tissue. The receptors derive from a man aged 60 to 69 with non-small cell lung cancer.

Note on this clonotype: This sequence may be a read error, since a much larger clone differs from it by one base. The rearrangement links TRBV20-1 to TRBJ2-5; perhaps TRBD2 as D (6 bases). This CDR3 contains 17 residues. CDR1 and CDR2 from the germline V gene are DFQATT and SNEGSKA (reference sequence). CDR3 in DNA: TGCAGTGCTGGAGAGGGGAGGCCCCGGACGATTCAAGAGACCCAGTACTTC. Translated: CSAGEGRPRTIQETQYF.

Remarks on this clonotype: Here the CDR3 omits its conserved ending phenylalanine or tryptophan, so a read error is the likely source. The chain has TRBV6-6 and TRBJ1-5; D unresolved. Germline CDR1 MNHNY, CDR2 SVGAGI (reference sequence). V gave up 2 bases and J gave up 7 bases, with 15 bases separating them. CDR3 length: 15 residues. The CDR3 reads CASSYADTGSQPQHV. Here the CDR3 DNA reads TGTGCCAGCAGTTACGCCGACACGGGAAGCCAGCCCCAGCATGTT.

This clonotype has at least ten counts. The chain uses TRBV6-2 or TRBV6-3 and TRBJ2-2; 9 nucleotides align to TRBD1. In germline, CDR1 is MNHEY, CDR2 SVGEGT. Trimming took 5 bases from V and 2 from J; bases not matched to a gene: 3. This CDR3 comprises 15 residues. CDR3 protein: CASSMGQGNTGELFF. The CDR3 coding sequence is TGTGCCAGCAGTATGGGACAGGGCAACACCGGGGAGCTGTTTTTT.

V usage is TRBV6-5 and J usage is TRBJ1-1; 11 bases align to TRBD1. The CDR3 is 16 amino acids. The trim removed 4 bases at V and 5 bases at J, leaving 9 bases unmatched. Germline CDR1 reads MNHEY; CDR2 reads SVGAGI. The CDR3 DNA is TGTGCCAGCAGTTCCCCGAGGGACAGGGGGTGTACTGAAGCTTTCTTT. Translating gives CASSSPRDRGCTEAFF.

This clonotype came up many times. The chain has TRBV6-5 and TRBJ1-1, with D perhaps TRBD1 (5 bases). Germline values: CDR1 MNHEY, CDR2 SVGAGI. The CDR3 is 13 amino acids. Trimming took 2 bases from V and 10 from J, leaving 14 bases between them. CDR3 region: CASSYRTGLRAFF. Written as DNA, the CDR3 is TGTGCCAGCAGTTACCGTACAGGTCTCAGAGCTTTCTTT.

About this clonotype: The junction departs from germline at one end; a sequencing error may be responsible. The gene calls are TRBV11-3 and TRBJ2-1; D remains unclear. CDR3 size: 15 residues. Germline CDR1 SGHNT, CDR2 YENEEA. CDR3 nucleotide sequence: TGTACCAGTAGCCCCGAGACGGGTTCCTACAATGAGCAGTTCTTC. Translated: CTSSPETGSYNEQFF.

About this clonotype: This likely comes from a read error, as the CDR3 has no conserved phenylalanine or tryptophan at its end. This sequence joins TRBV7-9 and TRBJ2-5; D is undetermined. Trimming stripped 1 base from V and 6 bases from J, with 0 bases between. Germline V gene sequence: CDR1 SEHNR, CDR2 FQNEAQ (reference sequence). This CDR3 region has 10 residues. CDR3 region: CASSLETQYL. Written as DNA, the CDR3 is TGTGCCAGCAGCTTAGAGACCCAGTACCTC.

For this clonotype: Since a much larger clone is just one base distant, this may be a read error. The chain joins TRBV6-5 to TRBJ2-7, with a weak D call TRBD2 (5 bases). This CDR3 comprises 15 residues. V was pared by 6 bases and J by 2 bases, with 17 bases between. Germline CDR1 reads MNHEY; CDR2 reads SVGAGI. CDR3 loop: CASRDEEALAYEQYF. CDR3 sequence (DNA): TGTGCCAGCAGAGATGAGGAGGCGCTAGCCTACGAGCAGTACTTC.

Comment on this clonotype: Germline is not matched at one junction end, which may reflect a read error. The rearrangement links TRBV11-3 to TRBJ2-3; D unclear. The CDR3 extends over 13 amino acids. The germline V gene has CDR1 SGHNT and CDR2 YENEEA. This chain's CDR3 is CVSSLVGEDTQYF. DNA of the CDR3: TGTGTCAGCAGCTTAGTTGGCGAAGATACACAGTATTTT.

This clonotype came up once. One junction end disagrees with the germline gene, perhaps due to a read error. The chain links TRBV11-3 to TRBJ2-7; the D is unclear. CDR1 is SGHNT and CDR2 is YENEEA in the germline V gene. CDR3 length equals 13 residues. Here the CDR3 reads CASSLVDSYDQYF. The CDR3, as DNA: TGTGCGAGCAGCTTAGTTGATTCCTACGACCAGTACTTC.

This clonotype was recorded a few times. The V call is TRBV20-1, the J call TRBJ2-1, with 7 bases lining up with TRBD1. The ends lost 5 bases at V and 5 bases at J; junction bases unmatched: 6. CDR1 and CDR2 from the germline V gene are DFQATT and SNEGSKA (reference sequence). There are 13 residues in the CDR3. The CDR3 sequence: CSAATGTDNEQFF. For the CDR3, the DNA is TGCAGTGCTGCGACAGGGACGGACAATGAGCAGTTCTTC.

A word on this clonotype: One end of the junction is discordant with germline, which a read error may explain. The V call is TRBV12-3 or TRBV12-4, the J call TRBJ2-2; D is ambiguous. CDR3 length: 14 amino acids. CDR3 region: CVSSLSWDTGELFF. The CDR3 nucleotides read TGTGTCAGCAGTCTCTCGTGGGACACCGGGGAGCTGTTTTTT.

This clonotype was counted a few times. A read error may explain this, as a much larger clone is one base away. The rearrangement joins TRBV12-3 or TRBV12-4 to TRBJ2-2, with D possibly being TRBD2 (6 bases). This CDR3 region has 12 residues. CDR3 nucleotide sequence: TGTGCCAGTGCTATTTTCACCGGGGGGCTGTTTTTT. Its translation: CASAIFTGGLFF.

The chain employs TRBV12-3 or TRBV12-4 and TRBJ1-5; no clear D gene. Trimming left V 6 bases short and J 0 bases short, with 15 bases between. The CDR3 sequence is 16 residues long. CDR3 DNA sequence: TGTGCCAGCAGCACGGGCCCCGCCATTAGCAATCAGCCCCAGCATTTT. As protein: CASSTGPAISNQPQHF.

With respect to this clonotype: Since a much larger clone is just one base distant, this may be a read error. The conserved final phenylalanine or tryptophan is absent from the CDR3, which likely points to a read error. The chain uses TRBV7-9 and TRBJ2-3; the D gene is possibly TRBD2 (5 bases). V gave up 4 bases and J gave up 2 bases, with 10 bases separating them. This CDR3 has 14 residues. Germline values: CDR1 SEHNR, CDR2 FQNEAQ (reference sequence). The CDR3 protein is CASSSSGITDTQYI. In DNA, the CDR3 is TGTGCCAGCAGCTCGAGCGGTATCACAGATACGCAGTATATT.

Concerning this clonotype itself: The junction does not match germline at one end; this may be a read error. CDR3: CASNLVPPGGWTQYF. CDR3 in DNA: TGTGCCAGCAACTTAGTCCCCCCAGGAGGATGGACCCAGTACTTC. The gene calls are TRBV11-2 and TRBJ2-5; D is perhaps TRBD2 (5 bases). The CDR3 totals 15 residues. Germline CDR1 is SGHAT and CDR2 is FQNNGV.

A word on this clonotype: The junction departs from germline at one end; a sequencing error may be responsible. The V gene is TRBV6-1, the J gene TRBJ1-4; the D is unclear. The CDR3 consists of 14 residues. The germline CDR1 and CDR2 sequences are MNHNS and SASEGT. Written as DNA, the CDR3 is TGTGCCGGCAGCCTCACAATAGCGGCTGAGAAACTGTTTTTT. Translation: CAGSLTIAAEKLFF.

As regards this clonotype: Germline is not matched at one junction end, which may reflect a read error. This rearrangement joins TRBV4-2 to TRBJ2-1; 9 nucleotides agree with TRBD2. Germline CDR1 LGHNA, CDR2 YNFKEQ. The CDR3 extends over 16 amino acids. The CDR3 nucleotides read TGTGCCAGCAGCCCAGATGTGGCGGGAGGGTACAGTGAGCAGTTTTTC. Protein sequence: CASSPDVAGGYSEQFF.

The table lists this clonotype with many counts. V gene TRBV29-1 combines with J gene TRBJ2-5, with TRBD2 matching 8 bases. The germline gives CDR1 SQVTM, CDR2 ANQGSEA. The V and J ends lost 5 bases and 4 bases, in that order; junction bases with no gene match: 12. The CDR3 is 15 amino acids. The CDR3 region is CSVRKTGGPAETQYF. The DNA of the CDR3 is TGCAGCGTTCGTAAAACGGGAGGGCCGGCAGAGACCCAGTACTTC. Complete variable domain (other parts from reference TRBV29-1 and TRBJ2-5): SAVISQKPSRDICQRGTSLTIQCQVDSQVTMMFWYRQQPGQSLTLIATANQGSEATYESGFVIDKFPISRPNLTFSTLTVSNMSPEDSSIYLCSVRKTGGPAETQYFGPGTRLLVL.

V and J are TRBV2 and TRBJ2-1, with D perhaps matching TRBD1 (6 bases). With 2 bases removed from V and 2 bases from J, the gap between germline ends came to 7 bases. Germline values: CDR1 SNHLY, CDR2 FYNNEI. This CDR3 spans 14 amino acids. The CDR3 DNA reads TGTGCCAGCAGTGAAAGGACAGCCTACAATGAGCAGTTCTTC. Translation: CASSERTAYNEQFF.

This clonotype was found many times. CDR3 in DNA: TGCAGTGCTAAGGTCCCAGGGGGCTACTACAATGAGCAGTTCTTC. It encodes CSAKVPGGYYNEQFF. The rearrangement uses TRBV20-1 and TRBJ2-1, with 8 bases that match TRBD1. J lost 3 bases, V lost 4 bases, and 8 bases had no gene match. The CDR3 consists of 15 residues. From germline, CDR1 is DFQATT and CDR2 SNEGSKA (reference sequence).

Remarks on this clonotype: A much larger clonotype is one base distant, so this may be a read error. This chain connects TRBV12-3 or TRBV12-4 to TRBJ1-1, with a weak D call TRBD1 (6 bases). Trimming took 4 bases from V and 0 from J, leaving 15 bases between them. This CDR3 spans 16 amino acids. The chain's CDR3 is CASSSEGGALNTEAFF. CDR3 sequence (DNA): TGTGCCAGCAGTTCGGAGGGGGGGGCGTTGAACACTGAAGCTTTCTTT.

This clonotype was detected a few times. This chain uses TRBV4-3 with TRBJ2-3; possible D gene TRBD2, 5 bases. The length of the CDR3 is 18 residues. Deletions cut 1 base from V and 3 bases from J, with 20 bases between. CDR1 is LGHNA and CDR2 is YSLEER in the germline V gene. The CDR3 DNA reads as TGCGCCAGCAGCCAAGTCTCGGCGGAGGTGACAAGTACAGATACGCAGTATTTT. It encodes CASSQVSAEVTSTDTQYF.

Comment on this clonotype: No conserved phenylalanine or tryptophan is present at the end of the CDR3, so a read error is the likely explanation. The chain recombines TRBV11-3 with TRBJ2-1; the D is unclear. The J call may not be correct, given that the DNA end is closer to TRBJ2-7. CDR3 length: 14 amino acids. Germline values: CDR1 SGHNT, CDR2 YENEEA. In nucleotides, the CDR3 is TGTGCCAGCAGCTGGGAAGGACCAGCGAATGAGCAGTACATC. Its protein is CASSWEGPANEQYI.

This chain joins TRBV20-1 and TRBJ2-3; D uncertain. The CDR3 length is 15 residues. Per the germline V gene, CDR1 is DFQATT and CDR2 is SNEGSKA (reference sequence). The V gene lost 0 bases and the J gene lost 0 bases, with 10 bases spanning the gap. The DNA of the CDR3 is TGCAGTGCTAGAGAACAGAGCTCTAGCACAGATACGCAGTATTTT. Translating it yields CSAREQSSSTDTQYF.